This T cell receptor (beta chain) was recorded in a study of OX40 agonist ivuxolimab in advanced cancers. Study outcomes and limitations: At 0.1 to 3.0 mg/kg, CD4+ and CD8+ blood T cells expanded clonally by week 6.

TCRdb keeps only in-frame clones here, not all; method: immunoSEQ multiplex PCR. The data hold about 100,000 clones, with around 80% observed a single time. Trimming removed 8 bases at V and 7 bases at J, with 23 bases between. The CDR3 covers 14 residues. CDR1 and CDR2 from the germline V gene are SQVTM and ANQGSEA. As to this clone: Its antigen is not identified.

V and J are TRBV29-1 and TRBJ2-5; weak D call: TRBD2 (6 bases). This TCR was sampled from an adult with an advanced solid tumor such as melanoma, head and neck, liver or kidney cancer. The sample consisted of CD4+ or CD8+ T cells sorted from blood, taken in a trial of the OX40 agonist ivuxolimab. DNA for the CDR3: TGCAGCCTGCGGAGGGGCGGAGAATTAGGGACCCAGTACTTC. Protein sequence: CSLRRGGELGTQYF.